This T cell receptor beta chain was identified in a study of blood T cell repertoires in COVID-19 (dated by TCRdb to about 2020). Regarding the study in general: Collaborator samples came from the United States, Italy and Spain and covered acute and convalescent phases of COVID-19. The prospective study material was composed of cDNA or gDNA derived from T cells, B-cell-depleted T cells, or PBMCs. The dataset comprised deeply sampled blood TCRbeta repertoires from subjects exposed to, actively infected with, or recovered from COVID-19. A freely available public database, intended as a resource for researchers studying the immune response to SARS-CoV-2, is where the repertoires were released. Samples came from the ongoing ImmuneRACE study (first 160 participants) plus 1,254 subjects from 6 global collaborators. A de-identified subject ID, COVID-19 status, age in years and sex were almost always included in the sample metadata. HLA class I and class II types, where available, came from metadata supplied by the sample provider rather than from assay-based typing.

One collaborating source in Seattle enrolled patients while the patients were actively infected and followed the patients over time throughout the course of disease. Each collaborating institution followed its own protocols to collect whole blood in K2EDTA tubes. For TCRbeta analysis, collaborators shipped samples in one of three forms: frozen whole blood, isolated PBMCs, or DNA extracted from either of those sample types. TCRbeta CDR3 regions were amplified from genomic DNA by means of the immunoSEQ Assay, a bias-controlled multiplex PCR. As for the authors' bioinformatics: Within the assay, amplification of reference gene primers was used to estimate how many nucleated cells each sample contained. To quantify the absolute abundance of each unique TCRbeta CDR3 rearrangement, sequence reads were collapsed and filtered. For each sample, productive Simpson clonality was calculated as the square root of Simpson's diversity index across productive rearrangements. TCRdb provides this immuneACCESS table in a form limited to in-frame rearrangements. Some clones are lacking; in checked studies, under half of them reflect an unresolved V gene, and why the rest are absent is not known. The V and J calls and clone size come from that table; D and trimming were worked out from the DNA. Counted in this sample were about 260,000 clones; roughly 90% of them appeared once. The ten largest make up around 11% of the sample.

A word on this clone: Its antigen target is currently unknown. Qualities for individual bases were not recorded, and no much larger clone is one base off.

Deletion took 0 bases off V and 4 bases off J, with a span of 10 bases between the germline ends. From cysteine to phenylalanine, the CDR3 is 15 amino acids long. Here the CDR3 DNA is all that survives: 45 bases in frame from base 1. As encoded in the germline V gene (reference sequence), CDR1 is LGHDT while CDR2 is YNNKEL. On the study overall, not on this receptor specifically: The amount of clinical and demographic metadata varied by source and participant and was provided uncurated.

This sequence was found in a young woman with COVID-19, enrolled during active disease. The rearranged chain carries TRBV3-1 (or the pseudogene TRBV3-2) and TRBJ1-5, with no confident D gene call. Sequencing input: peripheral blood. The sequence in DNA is TGTGCCAGCAGCCAAGATCTTTCTATTAATCAGCCCCAGCATTTT. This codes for CASSQDLSINQPQHF.